The 16 T cell receptor beta chains below were found in one sample sequenced in a study of regulatory T cells in long-lasting Graves disease. Indicated time point: newly diagnosed GD, antithyroid drugs for less than 3 months. The TCR library was made from RNA extracted from PBMCs. Through Arm-PCR of CDR3 regions and iRepertoire HTBI primers, TCR beta libraries were built. One entry per CDR3 protein results from TCRdb running MiXCR on the multiplex PCR reads. The table has some 500,000 distinct CDR3 sequences, approximately 13% seen once. Separately, the same data were catalogued under a study of T cells in Graves' hyperthyroidism and ophthalmopathy.

The starting material was peripheral blood mononuclear cells (PBMCs), obtained at new diagnosis, from a patient treated with antithyroid drugs. These receptors were obtained from a man aged 25 to 40 with Graves disease.

This clonotype was observed many times. This chain joins TRBV6-1 and TRBJ1-5; D is uncertain. The CDR3 length is 13 residues. Germline loops: CDR1 MNHNS, CDR2 SASEGT. Trimming left V 7 bases short and J 4 bases short, with 11 bases between. This CDR3 is CASIPKSNQPQHF. Written as DNA, the CDR3 is TGTGCCAGCATCCCGAAGTCGAATCAGCCCCAGCATTTT.

The chain recombines TRBV5-6 with TRBJ2-7, with D maybe TRBD1 (6 bases). Trimming removed 4 bases at V and 2 bases at J, with 10 bases between. CDR1 is SGHDT, CDR2 YYEEEE, per germline. This CDR3 is built from 13 residues. The CDR3 here is CASSPWGPYEQYF. The CDR3, as DNA: TGTGCCAGCAGCCCGTGGGGGCCCTACGAGCAGTACTTC.

This clonotype has ten or more counts. The chain is built from TRBV7-2 and TRBJ2-2, with 10 bases aligning to TRBD2. Per the germline V gene, CDR1 is SGHTA and CDR2 is FQGNSA. The CDR3 totals 16 residues. Trimming took 7 bases from V and 6 from J; bases not matched to a gene: 11. DNA of the CDR3: TGTGCCAGCACCTCCCCAGCGGGAGGGGCCCCCGGGGAGCTGTTTTTT. Translated: CASTSPAGGAPGELFF.

The chain couples TRBV7-3 to TRBJ2-3; no reliable D call. Germline lookup yields CDR1 SGHTA and CDR2 FQGTGA. Trimming pared 2 bases from V and 6 bases from J, leaving 12 bases between. The CDR3 contains 14 residues. The CDR3 bases are TGTGCCAGCAGCTTAGGTGGGCCCCGGGATACGCAGTATTTT. This codes for CASSLGGPRDTQYF.

This clonotype was found many times. The CDR3 coding sequence is TGTGCCAGCAGCTCGGACGCGGACTACGAGCAGTACTTC. It is translated as CASSSDADYEQYF. The gene calls are TRBV7-9 and TRBJ2-7, with unresolved D. This CDR3 comprises 13 residues. CDR1 and CDR2 (germline): SEHNR, FQNEAQ (reference sequence). Between the trimmed V and J ends, which lost 4 bases and 3 bases, there was a span of 10 bases. Full variable domain (remainder filled in from reference TRBV7-9 and TRBJ2-7): DTGVSQNPRHKITKRGQNVTFRCDPISEHNRLYWYRQTLGQGPEFLTYFQNEAQLEKSRLLSDRFSAERPKGSFSTLEIQRTEQGDSAMYLCASSSDADYEQYFGPGTRLTVT.

V and J are TRBV27 and TRBJ2-1, with 11 bases matching TRBD2. The CDR3 runs to 17 residues. Germline lookup yields CDR1 MNHEY and CDR2 SMNVEV (reference sequence). With V trimmed by 5 bases and J by 1 base, 7 bases remained unmatched. CDR3 residues: CASSKDLAGGSYNEQFF. CDR3 DNA: TGTGCCAGCAGTAAAGACCTAGCGGGAGGATCCTACAATGAGCAGTTCTTC.

This clonotype was counted ten times or more. CDR3 nucleotide sequence: TGTGCCAGCAGCCTCAGACTAGCGGGAGGGTACAATGAGCAGTTCTTC. This translates into CASSLRLAGGYNEQFF. This sequence joins TRBV6-2 or TRBV6-3 and TRBJ2-1; 14 positions agree with TRBD2. Germline-derived CDR1 and CDR2 are MNHEY and SVGEGT. This CDR3 is 16 amino acids long. After removal of 6 bases from V and 4 bases from J, the junction contained 5 bases not matched to a gene.

This clonotype has only a few counts. This chain connects TRBV4-1 to TRBJ2-7; the match to TRBD2 covers 13 bases. The germline gives CDR1 MGHRA, CDR2 YSYEKL. After removal of 3 bases from V and 7 bases from J, the junction contained 6 bases not matched to a gene. CDR3 size: 15 residues. CDR3 sequence (DNA): TGCGCCAGCAGCCACCCGACTAGCGGGAGGAGAGAGCAGTACTTC. It specifies CASSHPTSGRREQYF.

V usage is TRBV5-4 and J usage is TRBJ2-5; D may be TRBD2 (6 bases). V lost 3 bases to trimming and J lost 5 bases, with 20 bases between them. Germline-derived CDR1 and CDR2 are SGHNT and YYREEE (reference sequence). This CDR3 is built from 16 residues. DNA for the CDR3: TGTGCCAGCAGCTGGATGGGTACTAGCTCCTGGGAGACCCAGTACTTC. Translation gives CASSWMGTSSWETQYF.

This clonotype has ten or more counts. The V call is TRBV12-3 or TRBV12-4, the J call TRBJ1-2, with TRBD1 as a possible D gene (6 bases). This CDR3 spans 13 amino acids. With 5 bases removed from V and 2 bases from J, the gap between germline ends came to 9 bases. DNA of the CDR3: TGTGCCAGCAGTCGGGGACAAAACTATGGCTACACCTTC. Protein sequence: CASSRGQNYGYTF.

This clonotype appeared a few times. This chain joins TRBV30 and TRBJ2-1; 8 nucleotides match TRBD2. J gave up 8 bases and V 0 bases, and 15 bases lay outside the gene matches. The germline V gene has CDR1 GTSNPN and CDR2 SVGIG (reference sequence). The CDR3 is made up of 17 amino acids. The CDR3 sequence: CAWSVLKTGGPLDEQFF. The CDR3 nucleotides are TGTGCCTGGAGTGTTCTTAAAACGGGAGGGCCTCTGGATGAGCAGTTCTTC.

The chain links TRBV6-4 to TRBJ2-3, with D tentatively TRBD2 (5 bases). CDR1 and CDR2 from the germline V gene are MRHNA and SNTAGT. V shed 4 bases and J shed 2 bases, with 10 bases lying between them. The CDR3 is made up of 14 amino acids. The CDR3 DNA reads as TGTGCCAGCAGTGGGGGTAGCGACACAGATACGCAGTATTTT. Translation: CASSGGSDTDTQYF.

Many counts were recorded for this clonotype. J is TRBJ1-5 and V is TRBV6-1, with a weak D call TRBD1 (5 bases). The CDR3 consists of 15 residues. Germline lookup yields CDR1 MNHNS and CDR2 SASEGT. Trimming left V 7 bases short and J 4 bases short, with 17 bases between. The CDR3 coding sequence is TGTGCCAGCACCCCGCCCGGGGGGATGAATCAGCCCCAGCATTTT. Translating gives CASTPPGGMNQPQHF.

Many counts were recorded for this clonotype. The V and J genes are TRBV2 and TRBJ2-5, with no clear D. Germline CDR1 SNHLY, CDR2 FYNNEI. This CDR3 is 12 amino acids long. V lost 7 bases and J 5 bases, leaving 11 bases between the germline ends. The chain's CDR3 is CASISTRETQYF. The DNA of the CDR3 is TGTGCCAGCATATCGACTCGGGAGACCCAGTACTTC.

This clonotype appeared many times. V and J are TRBV6-2 or TRBV6-3 and TRBJ1-5; the D is unclear. Trimming stripped 5 bases from V and 3 bases from J, with 8 bases between. This CDR3 comprises 13 residues. In germline, CDR1 is MNHEY, CDR2 SVGEGT. CDR3: CASSDTSNQPQHF. The CDR3 DNA sequence: TGTGCCAGCAGTGATACGTCCAATCAGCCCCAGCATTTT.

This clonotype has a count of ten or more. The V call is TRBV3-1, the J call TRBJ2-7, with 7 bases matching TRBD2. From germline, CDR1 is LGHDT and CDR2 YNNKEL (reference sequence). CDR3 length equals 17 residues. V lost 0 bases to trimming and J lost 5 bases; unmatched junction nucleotides: 13. The CDR3 DNA follows: TGTGCCAGCAGCCAAGATCTTACTGGCGGGAGTAGGAACGAGCAGTACTTC. Amino acid sequence: CASSQDLTGGSRNEQYF.